This is a list of T cell receptor beta chains from one sample in a study of blood T cell repertoires in COVID-19. Only in-frame clones appear in the TCRdb table, and some are missing; sequencing was by immunoSEQ multiplex PCR. The table has around 67,000 clones, 70% to 85% seen once. Sequencing was done on a sample of peripheral blood. The receptors derive from a man older than 75 with active COVID-19. The CDR3 runs from the conserved cysteine through the conserved F or W. Fields, in order: CDR3 length, D gene, V gene, clone size, J gene, CDR3 protein, CDR3 DNA. The D gene is left open where the match is weak. Where a row states a size, it is once, few, many or the class of an expanded clone; other rows omit it.

15	TRBD2	TRBV19	few	TRBJ2-1	CASRPTSGGAGEQFF	TGTGCCAGTAGACCGACTAGCGGGGGGGCCGGTGAGCAGTTCTTC
15	.	TRBV30	once	TRBJ2-3	CAWSVRQTFTDTQYF	TGTGCCTGGAGTGTTCGGCAGACATTCACAGATACGCAGTATTTT
13	.	TRBV6-2/TRBV6-3	.	TRBJ2-3	CASSHRGTDTQYF	TGTGCCAGCAGTCATCGGGGGACAGATACGCAGTATTTT
14	.	TRBV28	.	TRBJ2-7	CASSLTGSSYEQYF	TGTGCCAGCAGTTTGACGGGAAGCTCCTACGAGCAGTACTTC
13	.	TRBV12-3/TRBV12-4	.	TRBJ1-1	CASSLAENTEAFF	TGTGCCAGCAGTTTGGCAGAGAACACTGAAGCTTTCTTT
15	TRBD2	TRBV5-1	.	TRBJ2-5	CASSFNLAGGETQYF	TGCGCCAGCAGCTTTAATCTAGCGGGGGGGGAGACCCAGTACTTC
13	.	TRBV2	once	TRBJ2-2	CASRAGWAGELFF	TGTGCCAGCAGAGCAGGGTGGGCCGGGGAGCTGTTTTTT
16	TRBD2	TRBV4-2	.	TRBJ2-3	CASSQESSGSSDTQYF	TGTGCCAGCAGCCAAGAATCTAGCGGGAGTTCGGATACGCAGTATTTT
12	.	TRBV6-5	.	TRBJ2-7	CASRPPGNEQYF	TGTGCCAGCAGACCCCCAGGCAACGAGCAGTACTTC
14	.	TRBV6-5	.	TRBJ1-3	CASRAGASGNTIYF	TGTGCCAGCAGGGCGGGGGCTTCTGGAAACACCATATATTTT
15	TRBD1	TRBV6-6	.	TRBJ2-7	CASSRSGTGTYEQYF	TGTGCCAGCAGTCGATCCGGGACAGGGACCTACGAGCAGTACTTC
17	TRBD2	TRBV5-4	.	TRBJ2-3	CASSKKAGGFGTDTQYF	TGTGCCAGCAGCAAAAAGGCGGGGGGCTTCGGCACAGATACGCAGTATTTT
13	.	TRBV6-5	.	TRBJ1-1	CASSYSGGNEAFF	TGTGCCAGCAGTTACTCTGGAGGGAATGAAGCTTTCTTT
13	TRBD1	TRBV4-1	.	TRBJ1-4	CASSPGTDEKLFF	TGCGCCAGCAGCCCTGGGACAGACGAAAAACTGTTTTTT
15	TRBD2	TRBV2	.	TRBJ2-2	CASLPSGGLTGELFF	TGTGCCAGTTTACCTAGCGGGGGGCTCACCGGGGAGCTGTTTTTT
14	TRBD1	TRBV5-5	.	TRBJ1-1	CASSLSGGRTEAFF	TGTGCCAGCAGCTTGTCAGGGGGCAGGACTGAAGCTTTCTTT
20	TRBD1	TRBV2	.	TRBJ1-6	CASSPNRGLSSPSYNSPLHF	TGTGCCAGCAGTCCAAACAGGGGGTTAAGTTCACCCTCCTATAATTCACCCCTCCACTTT
15	TRBD1	TRBV6-5	.	TRBJ1-1	CASTLQGGMNTEAFF	TGTGCCAGCACCTTACAGGGGGGAATGAACACTGAAGCTTTCTTT
16	TRBD2	TRBV4-3	few	TRBJ2-2	CASSRGGGRDTGELFF	TGCGCCAGCAGCCGGGGTGGCGGGAGAGACACCGGGGAGCTGTTTTTT
13	.	TRBV28	.	TRBJ1-5	CASIDRSLEPQHF	TGTGCCAGCATCGACAGGTCCCTAGAGCCCCAGCATTTT
17	TRBD2	TRBV27	.	TRBJ2-5	CASSISRTSGGPETQYF	TGTGCCAGCAGTATATCTCGGACTAGCGGGGGGCCGGAGACCCAGTACTTC
14	.	TRBV27	many	TRBJ2-3	CASSLLGLGDTQYF	TGTGCCAGCAGTTTGCTAGGCTTAGGAGATACGCAGTATTTT
15	.	TRBV7-6	.	TRBJ2-7	CASSPTAQVAYEQYF	TGTGCCAGCAGCCCCACAGCCCAAGTTGCCTACGAGCAGTACTTC
16	TRBD1	TRBV7-6	.	TRBJ2-5	CASSLKGAVGQETQYF	TGTGCCAGCAGCTTAAAGGGGGCTGTTGGCCAAGAGACCCAGTACTTC
15	.	TRBV14	.	TRBJ2-3	CASSQALTGADTQYF	TGTGCCAGCAGCCAGGCCTTAACCGGGGCAGATACGCAGTATTTT
17	TRBD1	TRBV6-4	once	TRBJ2-7	CASRKEIGQETNYEQYF	TGTGCCAGCAGGAAGGAGATCGGACAGGAGACCAACTACGAGCAGTACTTC
14	.	TRBV3-1/TRBV3-2	many	TRBJ2-7	CASSQKTSSYEQYF	TGTGCCAGCAGCCAGAAGACTAGCTCCTACGAGCAGTACTTC
14	.	TRBV6-6	.	TRBJ2-5	CASRKDSSEETQYF	TGTGCCAGCAGGAAGGACAGTTCTGAAGAGACCCAGTACTTC
15	.	TRBV6-2/TRBV6-3	few	TRBJ2-5	CASSYGHSLGETQYF	TGTGCCAGCAGTTACGGTCACAGCTTGGGAGAGACCCAGTACTTC